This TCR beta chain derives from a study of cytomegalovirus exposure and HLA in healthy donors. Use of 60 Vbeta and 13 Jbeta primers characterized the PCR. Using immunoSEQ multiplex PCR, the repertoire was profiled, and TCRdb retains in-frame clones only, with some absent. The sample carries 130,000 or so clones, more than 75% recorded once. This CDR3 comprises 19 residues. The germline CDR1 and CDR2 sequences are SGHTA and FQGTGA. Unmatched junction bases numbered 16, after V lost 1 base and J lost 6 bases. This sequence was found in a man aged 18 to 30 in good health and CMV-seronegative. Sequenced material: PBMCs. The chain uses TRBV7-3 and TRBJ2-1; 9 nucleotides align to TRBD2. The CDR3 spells CASSLRSVAGAPTPNEQFF. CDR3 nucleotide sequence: TGTGCCAGCAGCTTAAGGTCGGTAGCGGGGGCCCCGACCCCCAATGAGCAGTTCTTC.